The T cell receptor beta chain described here comes from a study of blood T cell repertoires in COVID-19. Study-wide background: The analysed material was cDNA or gDNA that came from T cells, B-cell-depleted T cells, or PBMCs.

Clones were sequenced by immunoSEQ multiplex PCR, and TCRdb holds only the in-frame ones, with some missing. The table lists roughly 100,000 clones, over 85% of them singletons, with approximately 17% in the top ten. Germline trimming cut 0 bases from V and 2 bases from J; bases unmatched to any gene: 7. Per germline, CDR1 SGHRS and CDR2 YFSETQ. The CDR3 is made up of 17 amino acids. This chain connects TRBV5-1 to TRBJ2-1; 8 nucleotides line up with TRBD2. Input material: peripheral blood. This sequence was found in a woman older than 75 in a cohort sampled during active COVID-19. This CDR3 reads CASSLATLAAAYNEQFF. DNA for the CDR3: TGCGCCAGCAGCTTGGCTACACTAGCGGCGGCCTACAATGAGCAGTTCTTC.